Each of the 25 T cell receptor beta chains below was sequenced from the same sample in a study of a mutant IDH1 vaccine in newly diagnosed glioma. Their antigens are not known. Time point described: week 23, last vaccination. All doses held 300 ug of mutant IDH1 20-mer peptide, with topical imiquimod. Clones were sequenced by immunoSEQ multiplex PCR, and TCRdb holds only the in-frame ones, with some missing. The table has 82,000 or so clones, approximately 85% seen once; the top ten hold about 2.2%. The sequenced sample was PBMCs, obtained from a glioma patient whose treatment included an IDH1 peptide vaccine. The origin of the receptors is a young man with glioma. Some clones in this sample may be carry-over from other donors' samples.

The chain carries TRBV2 and TRBJ2-7; possible D gene TRBD2, 5 bases. Germline values: CDR1 SNHLY, CDR2 FYNNEI. The CDR3 totals 13 residues. V gave up 8 bases and J gave up 4 bases, with 15 bases separating them. CDR3 sequence reads: CASSPSTNYEQYF. The CDR3 coding sequence is TGTGCCAGCTCCCCTAGCACCAATTACGAGCAGTACTTC.

CDR3 loop: CASRRLKGQGFYEQYF. CDR3 nucleotide sequence: TGTGCCAGCAGGCGACTTAAGGGACAGGGGTTCTACGAGCAGTACTTC. This rearrangement joins TRBV11-2 to TRBJ2-7, with 10 bases aligning to TRBD1. This CDR3 region has 16 residues. Germline V gene data show CDR1 as SGHAT and CDR2 as FQNNGV. Trimming removed 6 bases from V and 3 bases from J; junction bases left unmatched: 11.

The genes are TRBV27 and TRBJ2-2; the D is unclear. The CDR3 runs to 14 residues. V lost 2 bases and J 1 base, leaving 5 bases between the germline ends. The V gene's germline CDR1 is MNHEY and CDR2 SMNVEV (reference sequence). CDR3 region: CASSLVGNTGELFF. CDR3 nucleotides: TGTGCCAGCAGTTTAGTGGGGAACACCGGGGAGCTGTTTTTT.

V gene TRBV30 combines with J gene TRBJ1-1; D is perhaps TRBD1 (5 bases). Germline CDR1 is GTSNPN and CDR2 is SVGIG (reference sequence). Trimming stripped 3 bases from V and 2 bases from J, with 13 bases between. The CDR3 loop spans 14 amino acids. CDR3 in DNA: TGTGCCTGGAGCTCGGGACCGATCAACACTGAAGCTTTCTTT. Amino acids: CAWSSGPINTEAFF.

This clone turned up a few times. As DNA, the CDR3 is TGTGCCAGCAGCTTAGAAGCCAGGCCTGGAAACACCATATATTTT. Amino acids: CASSLEARPGNTIYF. The chain has TRBV11-2 and TRBJ1-3; D ambiguous. The CDR3 spans 15 residues. Trimming took 0 bases from V and 2 from J, leaving 8 bases between them. Germline assignment: CDR1 SGHAT and CDR2 FQNNGV.

The chain has TRBV6-6 and TRBJ1-2, with D hard to call. The CDR3 extends over 12 amino acids. V was shortened by 1 base and J by 8 bases, with 8 bases between the two germline ends. The germline V gene has CDR1 MNHNY and CDR2 SVGAGI (reference sequence). The CDR3: CASSYYSDGYTF. Written as DNA, the CDR3 is TGTGCCAGCAGTTACTACAGCGACGGCTACACCTTC.

This sequence joins TRBV19 and TRBJ1-5; tentative D call: TRBD1 (6 bases). CDR1 is LNHDA, CDR2 SQIVND, per germline (reference sequence). Trimming took 3 bases from V and 3 from J, leaving 9 bases between them. The CDR3 is made up of 14 amino acids. CDR3 sequence: CASSIGTNNQPQHF. CDR3 nucleotide sequence: TGTGCCAGTAGTATCGGGACAAACAATCAGCCCCAGCATTTT. The full variable domain, completed using reference TRBV19 and TRBJ1-5, is DGGITQSPKYLFRKEGQNVTLSCEQNLNHDAMYWYRQDPGQGLRLIYYSQIVNDFQKGDIAEGYSVSREKKESFPLTVTSAQKNPTAFYLCASSIGTNNQPQHFGDGTRLSIL.

The chain couples TRBV28 to TRBJ1-1; D possibly corresponds to TRBD1 (5 bases). The germline gives CDR1 MDHEN, CDR2 SYDVKM. Trimming shortened V by 6 bases and J by 4 bases, and 15 bases separated the two germline ends. The CDR3 contains 14 residues. Written as DNA, the CDR3 is TGTGCCAGCAGCCGGGGGGATATGACCACTGAAGCTTTCTTT. Translated, it gives CASSRGDMTTEAFF.

This clone was detected a few times. The chain employs TRBV10-2 and TRBJ2-5; 11 bases are shared with TRBD2. The CDR3 runs to 15 residues. V dropped 6 bases and J dropped 6; count of bases not matched to a gene: 9. The V gene's germline CDR1 is WSHSY and CDR2 SAAADI. CDR3 amino acids: CASSQGSGREKTQYF. The CDR3 bases are TGCGCCAGCAGCCAGGGTAGCGGGAGGGAGAAGACCCAGTACTTC.

The V call is TRBV18, the J call TRBJ2-3; tentatively, D is TRBD2 (5 bases). The CDR3 is 15 amino acids. V lost 2 bases and J lost 4, with 13 bases in between. Germline CDR1 is KGHSH and CDR2 is LQKENI. CDR3: CASSPSGGAADTQYF. For the CDR3, the DNA is TGTGCCAGCTCACCATCTGGAGGAGCAGCAGATACGCAGTATTTT.

V usage is TRBV9 and J usage is TRBJ2-5; either TRBD1 or TRBD2 may fit D (7 bases each). Trimming shortened V by 3 bases and J by 7 bases, and 16 bases separated the two germline ends. Germline V gives CDR1 SGDLS, CDR2 YYNGEE. The CDR3 extends over 14 amino acids. CDR3 sequence: CASSADPGGATQYF. The CDR3 coding sequence is TGTGCCAGCAGCGCCGACCCAGGGGGGGCGACCCAGTACTTC.

The chain is built from TRBV27 and TRBJ2-3; no firm D call. Germline lookup yields CDR1 MNHEY and CDR2 SMNVEV (reference sequence). The ends were cut back, 8 bases at V and 6 bases at J, with 9 bases in the middle. The CDR3 sequence is 11 residues long. CDR3 DNA sequence: TGTGCCAGCCGAGGTTATGATACGCAGTATTTT. Translation: CASRGYDTQYF.

The gene calls are TRBV18 and TRBJ2-1; no clear D. CDR1 KGHSH and CDR2 LQKENI come from the germline V gene. The V and J ends lost 5 bases and 6 bases respectively, with 11 bases between them. CDR3 length equals 13 residues. CDR3 in DNA: TGTGCCAGCTCAGCTAACACGGGCAATGAGCAGTTCTTC. It is translated as CASSANTGNEQFF. Full variable domain (outside the CDR3, taken from reference TRBV18 and TRBJ2-1): NAGVMQNPRHLVRRRGQEARLRCSPMKGHSHVYWYRQLPEEGLKFMVYLQKENIIDESGMPKERFSAEFPKEGPSILRIQQVVRGDSAAYFCASSANTGNEQFFGPGTRLTVL.

This chain uses TRBV5-1 with TRBJ2-1; D remains unclear. Deletions cut 4 bases from V and 8 bases from J, with 16 bases between. Germline loops: CDR1 SGHRS, CDR2 YFSETQ. There are 14 residues in the CDR3. The CDR3 spells CASSLAQAGDEQFF. The CDR3 DNA reads as TGCGCCAGCAGCCTGGCCCAGGCCGGCGATGAGCAGTTCTTC.

The chain links TRBV6-1 to TRBJ1-6, with TRBD1 identical over 9 bases. This CDR3 region has 14 residues. Trimming cost V 5 bases and J 7 bases; bases outside gene matches: 3. Germline V gene lookup returns CDR1 MNHNS and CDR2 SASEGT. The CDR3 spells CASSPGTGNSPLHF. The CDR3 nucleotides read TGTGCCAGCAGTCCCGGGACAGGGAATTCACCCCTCCACTTT.

The genes are TRBV2 and TRBJ2-2; possible D gene TRBD2, 6 bases. The germline V gene has CDR1 SNHLY and CDR2 FYNNEI. The CDR3 contains 14 residues. V lost 7 bases, J lost 6 bases, and 15 bases lay in between. In DNA, the CDR3 is TGTGCCAGCAAGGAGGGAAAGTGGGCCGGGGAGCTGTTTTTT. This sequence encodes CASKEGKWAGELFF.

This chain's CDR3 is CASSILLGTDTQYF. The CDR3 bases are TGTGCCAGTTCCATACTTCTAGGGACAGATACGCAGTATTTT. The rearrangement joins TRBV19 to TRBJ2-3; D not certain. Germline loops: CDR1 LNHDA, CDR2 SQIVND (reference sequence). CDR3 size: 14 residues. The ends were cut back, 8 bases at V and 3 bases at J, with 15 bases in the middle. Combining the CDR3 with reference TRBV19 and TRBJ2-3 gives the whole variable domain DGGITQSPKYLFRKEGQNVTLSCEQNLNHDAMYWYRQDPGQGLRLIYYSQIVNDFQKGDIAEGYSVSREKKESFPLTVTSAQKNPTAFYLCASSILLGTDTQYFGPGTRLTVL.

The V call is TRBV27, the J call TRBJ2-1; D is unresolved. CDR1 and CDR2 from the germline V gene are MNHEY and SMNVEV (reference sequence). V lost 3 bases to trimming and J lost 8 bases, with 8 bases between them. This CDR3 is built from 12 residues. Written as DNA, the CDR3 is TGTGCCAGCAGTTTCTCCCCCCATGAGCAGTTCTTC. Its translation: CASSFSPHEQFF.

The V and J genes are TRBV28 and TRBJ2-7, with 10 positions matching TRBD1. CDR3 size: 13 residues. J lost 4 bases, V lost 9 bases, and 6 bases had no gene match. CDR1 and CDR2 (germline): MDHEN, SYDVKM. The CDR3 sequence: CASHDRGLYEQYF. CDR3 sequence (DNA): TGTGCCAGTCATGACAGGGGGCTATACGAGCAGTACTTC.

The chain uses TRBV10-2 and TRBJ2-6; D unresolved. Trimming left V 2 bases short and J 5 bases short, with 13 bases between. Germline-derived CDR1 and CDR2 are WSHSY and SAAADI. The CDR3 totals 16 residues. CDR3 DNA sequence: TGCGCCAGCAGTGAGGGGGTGAGCTTGTGGGCCAACGTCCTGACTTTC. It codes for CASSEGVSLWANVLTF.

The rearrangement links TRBV7-2 to TRBJ2-5; 9 bases agree with TRBD1. The CDR3 has 13 amino acids. Germline V gene lookup returns CDR1 SGHTA and CDR2 FQGNSA. V trimming: 5 bases; J trimming: 7 bases; junction bases outside the gene matches: 5. CDR3 loop: CASSRDREGTQYF. CDR3 DNA: TGTGCCAGCAGCCGGGACAGGGAAGGGACCCAGTACTTC.

The V gene is TRBV7-2, the J gene TRBJ2-2; D remains unclear. Germline V gene data show CDR1 as SGHTA and CDR2 as FQGNSA. With 2 bases removed from V and 4 bases from J, the gap between germline ends came to 11 bases. The CDR3 length is 15 residues. CDR3 region: CASSLTAYPTGELFF. Written as DNA, the CDR3 is TGTGCCAGCAGCTTAACGGCTTATCCCACCGGGGAGCTGTTTTTT.

About this clone: In this CDR3 the conserved last residue, phenylalanine or tryptophan, is missing, so a read error is likely. V usage is TRBV9 and J usage is TRBJ2-3; D ambiguous. The germline V and J ends were trimmed by 0 bases and 2 bases, with 22 bases remaining between them. Germline lookup yields CDR1 SGDLS and CDR2 YYNGEE. This CDR3 spans 19 amino acids. CDR3 nucleotides: TGTGCCAGCAGCGTAGGCCATATATTAAGCCCAGCCGCCACAGATACGCAGTATTCT. It encodes CASSVGHILSPAATDTQYS.

Note on this clone: A much larger clone lies one base from this, so it may be a read error. The gene calls are TRBV6-5 and TRBJ1-5, with TRBD1 as a possible D gene (6 bases). CDR1 MNHEY and CDR2 SVGAGI come from the germline V gene. CDR3 length equals 12 residues. V lost 4 bases to trimming and J lost 7 bases, with 8 bases between them. CDR3 in DNA: TGTGCCAGCAGTTCCCAGGGGCAGCCCCAGCATTTT. Its protein is CASSSQGQPQHF.

The chain uses TRBV10-3 and TRBJ1-3; D call uncertain. Germline assignment: CDR1 ENHRY and CDR2 SYGVKD. CDR3 length: 17 amino acids. V was shortened by 4 bases and J by 5 bases, with 21 bases between the two germline ends. CDR3 coding DNA: TGTGCCATCAGTGCGTCGGTAGTAAACCGAGCTCGAAACACCATATATTTT. It encodes CAISASVVNRARNTIYF.